This T cell receptor beta chain was observed in a study of PD-1 blockade in classical Hodgkin lymphoma. This sample's time point: cycle 4 day 1 (C4D1), after 5 to 7 weeks of nivolumab. In every patient, relapse followed autologous stem cell transplantation, while exposure to brentuximab vedotin differed. The CDR3 loop spans 14 amino acids. Deletions cut 5 bases from V and 7 bases from J, with 17 bases between. Germline V gene lookup returns CDR1 MDHEN and CDR2 SYDVKM. Clones were sequenced by immunoSEQ multiplex PCR, and TCRdb holds only the in-frame ones, with some missing. The table lists tens of thousands of clones, over 70% of them singletons, with 18% in the top ten.

The TCR comes from a human donor with classical Hodgkin lymphoma. The sequences come from peripheral blood mononuclear cells (PBMCs), collected before the fourth cycle of nivolumab. The chain combines TRBV28 with TRBJ1-1, with D maybe TRBD1 (5 bases). CDR3 in amino acids: CASSTLGVMGEAFF. CDR3 bases: TGTGCCAGCAGTACCTTAGGGGTAATGGGTGAAGCTTTCTTT.